Listed below are T cell receptor beta chains from one sample, sequenced in a study of early T cells in non-severe SARS-CoV-2 infection. From the 5' RACE reads, TCRdb called clonotypes with MiXCR, one entry per CDR3 protein. The table includes tens of thousands of distinct CDR3 sequences, around 16% detected once. The source material was whole blood. The receptors stem from an adult who was a healthcare worker with PCR-confirmed SARS-CoV-2 infection or an uninfected control (not recorded which). CDR3s include the opening cysteine and the closing phenylalanine or tryptophan. The D gene is left open where the match is weak. For some rows the clone size is stated as once, few or many, or as a class when expanded; others skip it.

V gene: TRBV29-1
clone size: medium-sized
D gene: TRBD1
J gene: TRBJ1-2
CDR3 DNA: TGCAGCGCGAATCGACAGGGAAACTATGGCTACACCTTC
CDR3 protein: CSANRQGNYGYTF

V gene: TRBV7-2
clone size: few
D gene: NA
J gene: TRBJ1-1
CDR3 DNA: TGTGCCAGCACCACAGCGGGGTTCAACACTGAAGCTTTCTTT
CDR3 protein: CASTTAGFNTEAFF

V gene: TRBV9
clone size: many
D gene: TRBD1
J gene: TRBJ2-3
CDR3 DNA: TGTGCCAGCAGCTGGACAGGACCCACAGATACGCAGTATTTT
CDR3 protein: CASSWTGPTDTQYF

V gene: TRBV18
clone size: few
D gene: NA
J gene: TRBJ1-4
CDR3 DNA: TGTGCCAGCTCACCCGGGCAGACTAATGAAAAACTGTTTTTT
CDR3 protein: CASSPGQTNEKLFF

V gene: TRBV2
clone size: few
D gene: NA
J gene: TRBJ2-7
CDR3 DNA: TGTGCCAGCACTCAGGTCGGTTCGAGGCACGAGCAGTACTTC
CDR3 protein: CASTQVGSRHEQYF

V gene: TRBV29-1
clone size: few
D gene: NA
J gene: TRBJ2-1
CDR3 DNA: TGCAGCCCTTCGCGGTGGAGCGCCGATGAGCAGTTCTTC
CDR3 protein: CSPSRWSADEQFF

V gene: TRBV5-1
clone size: NA
D gene: NA
J gene: TRBJ2-3
CDR3 DNA: TGCGCCAGCAGCTCCGGCTTTACGGGGCGCACAGATACGCAGTATTTT
CDR3 protein: CASSSGFTGRTDTQYF

V gene: TRBV7-2
clone size: NA
D gene: NA
J gene: TRBJ2-7
CDR3 DNA: TGTGCCAGCACCGGAGGGGGACAGCCCTCCTACGAGCAGTACTTC
CDR3 protein: CASTGGGQPSYEQYF

V gene: TRBV28
clone size: few
D gene: NA
J gene: TRBJ1-6
CDR3 DNA: TGTGCCAGCAGTTTAAGAATCTCACCCCTCCACTTT
CDR3 protein: CASSLRISPLHF

V gene: TRBV7-3
clone size: NA
D gene: NA
J gene: TRBJ2-1
CDR3 DNA: TGTGCCAGCAGCTTAGGTATCTCTAGCAATGAGCAGTTCTTC
CDR3 protein: CASSLGISSNEQFF

V gene: TRBV9
clone size: NA
D gene: TRBD1
J gene: TRBJ2-5
CDR3 DNA: TGTGCCAGCAGCGTCCAGGGGGCGAGTGGAGAGACCCAGTACTTC
CDR3 protein: CASSVQGASGETQYF

V gene: TRBV12-3/TRBV12-4
clone size: NA
D gene: NA
J gene: TRBJ1-2
CDR3 DNA: TGTGCCAGCAGTGACAGTTTCTCCTATGGCTACACCTTC
CDR3 protein: CASSDSFSYGYTF

V gene: TRBV2
clone size: many
D gene: NA
J gene: TRBJ2-3
CDR3 DNA: TGTGCCAGAGAGGCAGGGGCAGATACGCAGTATTTT
CDR3 protein: CAREAGADTQYF

V gene: TRBV9
clone size: few
D gene: NA
J gene: TRBJ2-1
CDR3 DNA: TGTGCCAGCAGCGTCTTGACAGGCTCCTACAATGAGCAGTTCTTC
CDR3 protein: CASSVLTGSYNEQFF

V gene: TRBV11-3
clone size: few
D gene: NA
J gene: TRBJ2-1
CDR3 DNA: TGTGCCAGCAGCTACCGACAGAGAAGCTCCTACAATGAGCAGTTCTTC
CDR3 protein: CASSYRQRSSYNEQFF

V gene: TRBV11-3
clone size: NA
D gene: NA
J gene: TRBJ2-1
CDR3 DNA: TGTGCCAGCAGCTTAGCGGGGACTGAGCAGTTCTTC
CDR3 protein: CASSLAGTEQFF

V gene: TRBV9
clone size: NA
D gene: TRBD1
J gene: TRBJ1-6
CDR3 DNA: TGTGCCAGCAGCGCAGGACAGGGACGTTATTCACCCCTCCACTTT
CDR3 protein: CASSAGQGRYSPLHF

V gene: TRBV5-1
clone size: NA
D gene: TRBD1
J gene: TRBJ2-2
CDR3 DNA: TGCGCCAGCAGCTTCCAGGGGGCCGCGAACACCGGGGAGCTGTTTTTT
CDR3 protein: CASSFQGAANTGELFF

V gene: TRBV7-9
clone size: NA
D gene: NA
J gene: TRBJ2-1
CDR3 DNA: TGTGCCAGCAGCCTCCCGGCGGGTCTTTACAATGAGCAGTTCTTC
CDR3 protein: CASSLPAGLYNEQFF

V gene: TRBV6-1
clone size: many
D gene: NA
J gene: TRBJ1-1
CDR3 DNA: TGTGCCAGCAGTGAAGCGCGGCGCCTGGACACTGAAGCTTTCTTT
CDR3 protein: CASSEARRLDTEAFF

V gene: TRBV19
clone size: NA
D gene: NA
J gene: TRBJ1-2
CDR3 DNA: TGTGCCAGTAGTATGGTTGCAGCTAACTATGGCTACACCTTC
CDR3 protein: CASSMVAANYGYTF

V gene: TRBV11-1
clone size: few
D gene: NA
J gene: TRBJ1-6
CDR3 DNA: TGTGCCAGCACCGAGGGACACAATAATTCACCCCTCCACTTT
CDR3 protein: CASTEGHNNSPLHF